These 18 T cell receptor beta chains were sequenced from one sample in a study of blood T cell repertoires in COVID-19. Profiling relied on immunoSEQ multiplex PCR, and the TCRdb table lists in-frame clones only, not all of them. Among 40,000 to 50,000 clones listed, about 88% were seen once. Sequenced: peripheral blood. The receptor source for this set is a man aged 35 to 55 with active COVID-19.

In its sample, this clone was seen a few times. The V and J genes are TRBV10-3 and TRBJ2-3, with TRBD1 identical over 7 bases. Germline trimming cut 4 bases from V and 2 bases from J; bases unmatched to any gene: 6. The CDR3 totals 15 residues. Per the germline V gene, CDR1 is ENHRY and CDR2 is SYGVKD. Here the CDR3 reads CAISAQGEHTDTQYF. CDR3 bases: TGTGCCATCAGTGCCCAGGGGGAACACACAGATACGCAGTATTTT.

This clone was found a few times. The chain employs TRBV27 and TRBJ2-7; weak D call: TRBD1 (6 bases). Germline assignment: CDR1 MNHEY and CDR2 SMNVEV (reference sequence). There are 16 residues in the CDR3. The V gene lost 5 bases and the J gene lost 4 bases, with 21 bases spanning the gap. CDR3 sequence: CASSPLQGSPPYEQYF. The CDR3 DNA is TGTGCCAGCAGTCCTCTACAGGGAAGCCCCCCTTACGAGCAGTACTTC.

The V call is TRBV2, the J call TRBJ2-1, with D maybe TRBD2 (6 bases). The CDR3 runs to 20 residues. V was trimmed by 5 bases and J by 0 bases, leaving 26 bases between them. The V gene's germline CDR1 is SNHLY and CDR2 FYNNEI. CDR3 residues: CASSSSSGSGFSRSYNEQFF. CDR3 bases: TGTGCCAGCAGTTCATCATCCGGGAGTGGATTCTCCCGCTCCTACAATGAGCAGTTCTTC.

The chain couples TRBV23-1 to TRBJ1-6; possibly TRBD1 for D (6 bases). TRBV23-1 falls under the ORF class, with uncertain function. Trimming took off 4 bases at V and 5 bases at J, with 30 bases between the two ends. This CDR3 contains 21 residues. CDR3 sequence reads: CASSPPRRQAHSFSHNSPLHF. The CDR3 bases are TGCGCCAGCAGTCCTCCGCGTCGACAGGCCCACTCCTTCTCTCATAATTCACCCCTCCACTTT.

The V and J genes are TRBV29-1 and TRBJ2-2; the D gene is possibly TRBD2 (6 bases). Germline V gives CDR1 SQVTM, CDR2 ANQGSEA. The CDR3 is 14 amino acids. V lost 4 bases and J lost 5, with 14 bases in between. The CDR3 spells CSVVPGVRTGELFF. The CDR3 DNA follows: TGCAGCGTTGTTCCGGGAGTACGAACCGGGGAGCTGTTTTTT.

Judged by abundance, this clone is medium-sized. The CDR3 bases are TGTGCCAGCAGCTACAGCCACAGGGGCGAAGAAAAACTGTTTTTT. This codes for CASSYSHRGEEKLFF. The chain links TRBV13 to TRBJ1-4; 7 bases match TRBD1. The CDR3 consists of 15 residues. Germline V gene data show CDR1 as PRHDT and CDR2 as FYEKMQ (reference sequence). The trim removed 4 bases at V and 8 bases at J, leaving 10 bases unmatched.

J is TRBJ2-3 and V is TRBV9; 7 bases fit TRBD2. V lost 2 bases, J lost 0 bases, and 3 bases stayed unmatched. This CDR3 is 15 amino acids long. Germline CDR1 SGDLS, CDR2 YYNGEE. The CDR3 nucleotides read TGTGCCAGCAGCGTTACTAGCGCTAGCACAGATACGCAGTATTTT. Protein: CASSVTSASTDTQYF. Filled out from reference TRBV9 and TRBJ2-3, the complete variable domain reads DSGVTQTPKHLITATGQRVTLRCSPRSGDLSVYWYQQSLDQGLQFLIQYYNGEERAKGNILERFSAQQFPDLHSELNLSSLELGDSALYFCASSVTSASTDTQYFGPGTRLTVL.

In nucleotides, the CDR3 is TGTGCCAGCAGCCCCCCGGGACAGGGCGCCTACGAGCAGTACTTC. This encodes CASSPPGQGAYEQYF. The chain couples TRBV28 to TRBJ2-7; 9 positions match TRBD1. This CDR3 has 15 amino acids. The germline gives CDR1 MDHEN, CDR2 SYDVKM. Losses at the gene ends were 6 bases for V and 2 bases for J; bases not matched to a gene: 8.

The gene calls are TRBV11-2 and TRBJ2-7; D might be TRBD1 (5 bases). CDR1 and CDR2 from the germline V gene are SGHAT and FQNNGV. The CDR3 totals 13 residues. V lost 1 base and J lost 3, with 7 bases in between. This CDR3 is CASSLGTNYEQYF. The CDR3 region has the DNA TGTGCCAGCAGCTTAGGGACAAACTACGAGCAGTACTTC.

The V and J genes are TRBV28 and TRBJ1-5; unclear D gene. Germline CDR1 is MDHEN and CDR2 is SYDVKM. The CDR3 totals 14 residues. Deletions cut 8 bases from V and 1 base from J, with 12 bases between. The CDR3 DNA reads as TGTGCCAGCGAGGGAGGTATAAGCAATCAGCCCCAGCATTTT. The encoded protein is CASEGGISNQPQHF.

CDR3 DNA sequence: TGTGCCAGCAGTCGAAGACTAGCGGGAGGGAGGAGCTCCTACAATGAGCAGTTCTTC. Translated, it gives CASSRRLAGGRSSYNEQFF. The chain has TRBV27 and TRBJ2-1; 14 nucleotides line up with TRBD2. The ends lost 5 bases at V and 0 bases at J; junction bases unmatched: 9. Germline V gene data show CDR1 as MNHEY and CDR2 as SMNVEV (reference sequence). This CDR3 is built from 19 residues.

The V call is TRBV27, the J call TRBJ2-7; 10 bases agree with TRBD1. The CDR3 has 15 amino acids. From germline, CDR1 is MNHEY and CDR2 SMNVEV (reference sequence). V dropped 7 bases and J dropped 4; count of bases not matched to a gene: 10. The chain's CDR3 is CASTIRQGAGYEQYF. Written as DNA, the CDR3 is TGTGCCAGCACCATCAGACAGGGGGCAGGGTACGAGCAGTACTTC.

The J gene is TRBJ2-3, the V gene TRBV6-6, with 10 bases that match TRBD2. Germline V gene lookup returns CDR1 MNHNY and CDR2 SVGAGI (reference sequence). This CDR3 contains 17 residues. V shed 6 bases and J 3 bases; nucleotides not matched to a gene: 12. DNA of the CDR3: TGTGCCAGCAGACGAACCCCTAGCGGGAGCGGGACAGATACGCAGTATTTT. It encodes CASRRTPSGSGTDTQYF.

This chain connects TRBV9 to TRBJ2-2; 8 nucleotides align to TRBD2. Per germline, CDR1 SGDLS and CDR2 YYNGEE. The CDR3 totals 18 residues. The V gene end was trimmed by 3 bases and the J gene end by 5 bases; junction bases not matched to a gene: 15. This CDR3 is CASSETLPGLAGTGELFF. The CDR3 DNA follows: TGTGCCAGCAGCGAGACTCTTCCCGGACTAGCAGGGACCGGGGAGCTGTTTTTT.

The V and J genes are TRBV27 and TRBJ2-1; D ambiguous. CDR1 MNHEY and CDR2 SMNVEV come from the germline V gene (reference sequence). V was pared by 3 bases and J by 7 bases, with 16 bases between. The CDR3 sequence is 15 residues long. The CDR3 bases are TGTGCCAGCAGTTTGACTGCCCCATCGGGTAATGAGCAGTTCTTC. Protein sequence: CASSLTAPSGNEQFF.

This rearrangement joins TRBV6-4 to TRBJ1-6, with D maybe TRBD1 (6 bases). The germline V and J ends were trimmed by 3 bases and 5 bases, with 14 bases remaining between them. Germline-derived CDR1 and CDR2 are MRHNA and SNTAGT. The CDR3 spans 16 residues. The CDR3 loop reads CASSEGQTLNNSPLHF. CDR3 coding DNA: TGTGCCAGCAGTGAAGGACAGACACTCAATAATTCACCCCTCCACTTT.

The V and J genes are TRBV7-9 and TRBJ2-7, with 10 bases fitting TRBD1. Trimming cost V 5 bases and J 6 bases; bases outside gene matches: 4. The CDR3 contains 13 residues. Germline CDR1 is SEHNR and CDR2 is FQNEAQ (reference sequence). The chain's CDR3 is CASSPGTGVEQYF. CDR3 nucleotide sequence: TGTGCCAGCAGCCCCGGGACAGGGGTCGAGCAGTACTTC.

This chain joins TRBV19 and TRBJ1-5, with 7 bases fitting TRBD1. This CDR3 region has 15 residues. The ends lost 5 bases at V and 1 base at J; junction bases unmatched: 5. Germline-derived CDR1 and CDR2 are LNHDA and SQIVND (reference sequence). CDR3 bases: TGTGCCAGTAGTCCCACAGGGGTGAGCAATCAGCCCCAGCATTTT. It encodes CASSPTGVSNQPQHF.